These T cell receptor beta chains were read from a single sample in a study of T cell repertoires in cytomegalovirus infection. Their antigens are not known. TCRdb independently ran MiXCR on the reads; one entry per CDR3 protein. The table includes about 890,000 distinct CDR3 sequences, about a third detected once. Sequenced material: cultured CD8+ T cells from PBMCs, taken from culture after CMV antigen stimulation. All receptors derive from a human donor in good health (CMV status not recorded). Some clones in this sample may be carry-over from other donors' samples. Both conserved end residues are part of each CDR3. D genes are given only for firm matches. Not every row has a clone size; where given, it reads once, few, many or a size class.

v_gene: TRBV9
abundance: NA
j_gene: TRBJ2-1
d_gene: TRBD2
CDR3aa: CASSFTGGDYNEQFF
CDR3nt: TGTGCCAGCAGCTTCACGGGGGGTGACTACAATGAGCAGTTCTTC

v_gene: TRBV7-8
abundance: once
j_gene: TRBJ1-4
d_gene: NA
CDR3aa: CASSTGQINEKLFF
CDR3nt: TGTGCCAGCAGCACGGGACAAATTAATGAAAAACTGTTTTTT

v_gene: TRBV6-5
abundance: NA
j_gene: TRBJ1-2
d_gene: NA
CDR3aa: CASSYSEDGQYGYTF
CDR3nt: TGTGCCAGCAGTTACTCAGAGGACGGCCAGTATGGCTACACCTTC

v_gene: TRBV7-9
abundance: many
j_gene: TRBJ1-6
d_gene: NA
CDR3aa: CASTPGPILSPLHF
CDR3nt: TGTGCCAGCACCCCAGGGCCCATCCTTTCACCCCTCCACTTT

v_gene: TRBV28
abundance: few
j_gene: TRBJ2-2
d_gene: TRBD2
CDR3aa: CASRPGLAGPMTENTGELFF
CDR3nt: TGTGCCAGCAGACCGGGACTAGCGGGGCCGATGACCGAGAACACCGGGGAGCTGTTTTTT

v_gene: TRBV3-1
abundance: NA
j_gene: TRBJ2-1
d_gene: TRBD2
CDR3aa: CASSQDRGLAGYNEQFF
CDR3nt: TGTGCCAGCAGCCAAGATAGGGGACTAGCGGGTTACAATGAGCAGTTCTTC

v_gene: TRBV7-9
abundance: few
j_gene: TRBJ1-6
d_gene: TRBD1
CDR3aa: CASSLSDRGSNSPLHF
CDR3nt: TGTGCCAGCAGCCTAAGTGACAGGGGCAGCAATTCACCCCTCCACTTT

v_gene: TRBV12-3/TRBV12-4
abundance: many
j_gene: TRBJ1-1
d_gene: TRBD1
CDR3aa: CASSPPGQVLLEAFF
CDR3nt: TGTGCCAGCAGTCCACCGGGACAGGTGCTACTTGAAGCTTTCTTT

v_gene: TRBV7-9
abundance: few
j_gene: TRBJ2-4
d_gene: NA
CDR3aa: CASSLAGSLAKNIQYF
CDR3nt: TGTGCCAGCAGCTTAGCGGGTTCATTAGCCAAAAACATTCAGTACTTC

v_gene: TRBV6-2/TRBV6-3
abundance: once
j_gene: TRBJ1-1
d_gene: TRBD1
CDR3aa: CASSRGTGGPEAFF
CDR3nt: TGTGCCAGCAGTCGGGGGACAGGGGGACCTGAAGCTTTCTTT

v_gene: TRBV28
abundance: few
j_gene: TRBJ1-5
d_gene: NA
CDR3aa: CASSPQRQPYQPQHF
CDR3nt: TGTGCCAGCAGTCCCCAACGGCAGCCCTACCAGCCCCAGCATTTT

v_gene: TRBV12-3/TRBV12-4
abundance: few
j_gene: TRBJ1-1
d_gene: NA
CDR3aa: CANKTQGVEAFF
CDR3nt: TGTGCCAACAAAACCCAGGGAGTTGAAGCTTTCTTT

v_gene: TRBV7-6
abundance: NA
j_gene: TRBJ2-2
d_gene: TRBD2
CDR3aa: CASLLGGTRTGELFF
CDR3nt: TGTGCCAGCCTCCTGGGGGGGACGAGGACCGGGGAGCTGTTTTTT

v_gene: TRBV27
abundance: NA
j_gene: TRBJ2-1
d_gene: TRBD2
CDR3aa: CASSFPPGGQKGGTAGEQFF
CDR3nt: TGTGCCAGCAGTTTCCCCCCGGGGGGGCAAAAGGGGGGCACAGCAGGTGAGCAGTTCTTC

v_gene: TRBV7-9
abundance: many
j_gene: TRBJ1-1
d_gene: NA
CDR3aa: CASSLHDRNTEAFF
CDR3nt: TGTGCCAGCAGCCTCCACGACAGGAACACTGAAGCTTTCTTT

v_gene: TRBV7-8
abundance: NA
j_gene: TRBJ2-2
d_gene: NA
CDR3aa: CASSFAGMTNTGELFF
CDR3nt: TGTGCCAGCAGCTTTGCCGGGATGACAAACACCGGGGAGCTGTTTTTT

v_gene: TRBV7-9
abundance: few
j_gene: TRBJ2-1
d_gene: TRBD1
CDR3aa: CASSLADRATGEQFF
CDR3nt: TGTGCCAGCAGCTTAGCGGACAGGGCTACGGGAGAGCAGTTCTTC

v_gene: TRBV12-3/TRBV12-4
abundance: NA
j_gene: TRBJ2-3
d_gene: NA
CDR3aa: CASRRSLEAPDTQYF
CDR3nt: TGTGCCAGCCGTAGGAGTCTGGAGGCCCCGGATACGCAGTATTTT

v_gene: TRBV11-2
abundance: few
j_gene: TRBJ2-1
d_gene: NA
CDR3aa: CASTVYYEQFF
CDR3nt: TGTGCCAGCACCGTTTATTATGAGCAGTTCTTC

v_gene: TRBV4-2
abundance: NA
j_gene: TRBJ2-3
d_gene: TRBD2
CDR3aa: CASSRTGLAGGTDTQYF
CDR3nt: TGTGCCAGCAGCCGGACTGGACTAGCGGGGGGCACAGATACGCAGTATTTT

v_gene: TRBV7-9
abundance: few
j_gene: TRBJ2-2
d_gene: NA
CDR3aa: CASTPRRGIAGELFF
CDR3nt: TGTGCCAGCACCCCACGTAGGGGGATTGCCGGGGAGCTGTTTTTT

v_gene: TRBV7-9
abundance: once
j_gene: TRBJ2-5
d_gene: NA
CDR3aa: CANSSFGGQETQYF
CDR3nt: TGTGCCAACAGCTCCTTTGGGGGGCAAGAGACCCAGTACTTC

v_gene: TRBV7-2
abundance: NA
j_gene: TRBJ1-4
d_gene: NA
CDR3aa: CASSSPGGILNEKLFF
CDR3nt: TGTGCCAGCAGCTCGCCAGGAGGGATCCTTAATGAAAAACTGTTTTTT

v_gene: TRBV15
abundance: NA
j_gene: TRBJ2-1
d_gene: NA
CDR3aa: CATSNRAPYEQFF
CDR3nt: TGTGCCACCAGCAACCGGGCTCCCTATGAGCAGTTCTTC

v_gene: TRBV20-1
abundance: few
j_gene: TRBJ2-3
d_gene: TRBD2
CDR3aa: CSAIRLNGGTDTQYF
CDR3nt: TGCAGTGCTATCCGGCTCAACGGGGGGACAGATACGCAGTATTTT

v_gene: TRBV6-1
abundance: NA
j_gene: TRBJ1-4
d_gene: TRBD1
CDR3aa: CASSARDRGSEKLFF
CDR3nt: TGTGCCAGCAGTGCCCGGGACAGGGGGTCGGAAAAACTGTTTTTT

v_gene: TRBV7-6
abundance: many
j_gene: TRBJ2-2
d_gene: TRBD2
CDR3aa: CASSLARGGTGELFF
CDR3nt: TGTGCCAGCAGCTTAGCTCGGGGGGGTACCGGGGAGCTGTTTTTT

v_gene: TRBV7-9
abundance: few
j_gene: TRBJ2-6
d_gene: TRBD1
CDR3aa: CASSPSARDRVSGANVLTF
CDR3nt: TGTGCCAGCAGCCCTTCTGCCCGGGACAGGGTCTCTGGGGCCAACGTCCTGACTTTC

v_gene: TRBV7-9
abundance: many
j_gene: TRBJ2-1
d_gene: TRBD2
CDR3aa: CASSPRGSGGHEQFF
CDR3nt: TGTGCCAGCAGCCCCCGAGGATCGGGGGGACATGAGCAGTTCTTC

v_gene: TRBV7-6
abundance: NA
j_gene: TRBJ1-4
d_gene: NA
CDR3aa: CASSLVGGALDEKLFF
CDR3nt: TGTGCCAGCAGCTTAGTAGGAGGGGCCTTGGATGAAAAACTGTTTTTT

v_gene: TRBV27
abundance: NA
j_gene: TRBJ1-5
d_gene: NA
CDR3aa: CASSSFGRGADQPQHF
CDR3nt: TGTGCCAGCAGTTCTTTCGGGAGGGGGGCTGATCAGCCCCAGCATTTT